The sequence of this T cell receptor (beta chain) was determined in a study of cytomegalovirus exposure and HLA in healthy donors. Whole-study results and caveats: Immune exposure data for these donors was limited to CMV serostatus. Earlier results showed most TCR beta V segments being productive about 87% or about 30% of the time.

The CDR3 is 16 residues long. Looked up from germline, CDR1 is SQVTM and CDR2 is ANQGSEA. V gave up 5 bases and J gave up 8 bases, with 27 bases separating them. Use of 60 Vbeta and 13 Jbeta primers characterized the PCR. Generated by immunoSEQ multiplex PCR, the TCRdb table keeps only in-frame clones and is missing some. The sample carries under 200,000 clones, approximately 80% recorded once. This clone was found once. Its specificity is not known. This TCR came from a woman in her 50s in good health and CMV-seropositive. Sequencing was performed on PBMCs. The chain employs TRBV29-1 and TRBJ1-1; no reliable D call. CDR3 DNA: TGCAGCGTTTATTCGGAGGACCGGCCCCGCCGGGTGGAAGCTTTCTTT. This sequence encodes CSVYSEDRPRRVEAFF.